The 18 T cell receptor delta chains below all came from one sample that was sequenced in a study of gamma-delta chains in newborns, infants, children. TCRdb re-called the reads through CATT. Among approximately 1,900 delta-chain clones listed, less than 3.5% were seen once. Sequencing used blood. The receptors come from a child in good health.

Details on this clone: The TCRdb protein comes from a much larger clone and disagrees with this DNA's translation at residue 10, likely due to a read error; the protein given here is derived from the DNA. The chain employs TRAV29/DV5 and TRDJ2, with a tentative D call TRDD2 (5 bases). The CDR3 contains 15 residues. Germline loops: CDR1 NSMFDY, CDR2 ISSIKDK. Trimming shortened V by 2 bases and J by 6 bases, and 17 bases separated the two germline ends. CDR3 sequence reads: CAASFSCSKAAQLFF. The DNA of the CDR3 is TGTGCAGCAAGTTTTTCCTGCAGTAAGGCAGCACAACTCTTCTTT. Full variable domain (missing parts from reference TRAV29/DV5 and TRDJ2): DQQVKQNSPSLSVQEGRISILNCDYTNSMFDYFLWYKKYPAEGPTFLISISSIKDKNEDGRFTVFLNKSAKHLSLHIVPSQPGDSAVYFCAASFSCSKAAQLFFGKGTQLIVEP.

This clone has only a few counts. A single base separates this from a much larger clone, so it may be a read error. This chain joins TRDV2 and TRDJ1, with 8 bases identical to TRDD3. The V segment lost 3 bases and the J segment 0 bases; nucleotides outside the gene matches: 11. This CDR3 comprises 17 residues. CDR1 is GEAIGNYY, CDR2 EKD, per germline. The CDR3 DNA reads as TGTGCCTGTGACCGACTGGGGGCCTCCGAGTACACCGATAAACTCATCTTT. Its translation is CACDRLGASEYTDKLIF.

In its sample, this clone is large. The sample carries other DNA sequences with the same CDR3. The gene calls are TRDV2 and TRDJ1, with D uncertain. This CDR3 is 16 amino acids long. The germline V gene has CDR1 GEAIGNYY and CDR2 EKD. V was trimmed by 0 bases and J by 3 bases, leaving 16 bases between them. The CDR3 loop reads CACDTVGEMPPDKLIF. CDR3 nucleotides: TGTGCCTGTGACACCGTTGGTGAGATGCCCCCCGATAAACTCATCTTT.

As to this clone: A far larger clone is just one base off, so this is likely a read error. V gene TRDV2 combines with J gene TRDJ1; TRDD3 agrees at 10 bases. The J gene was not available in TCRdb and was assigned here by matching the DNA to germline segments. The CDR3 length is 23 residues. Germline CDR1 GEAIGNYY, CDR2 EKD. The J segment lost 0 bases and the V segment lost 7 bases, leaving 31 bases of the junction unmatched. CDR3 residues: CACRQLPTPLMGDTPLHTDKLIF. Here the CDR3 DNA reads TGTGCCTGCAGACAGCTTCCTACACCCTTGATGGGGGATACTCCCCTCCACACCGATAAACTCATCTTT.

Sample share makes this clone large (0.1 to 1%). Additional DNA sequences in this sample encode the identical CDR3. The V gene is TRDV2, the J gene TRDJ3, with 8 bases fitting TRDD3. CDR1 GEAIGNYY and CDR2 EKD come from the germline V gene. The CDR3 covers 20 residues. The V gene end was trimmed by 0 bases and the J gene end by 2 bases; junction bases not matched to a gene: 11. CDR3 nucleotides: TGTGCCTGTGACACCATGTTGCCAGGGGATACTACCTGGGACACCCGACAGATGTTTTTC. Its protein is CACDTMLPGDTTWDTRQMFF.

This clone is deemed medium-sized. As DNA, the CDR3 is TGTGCCTGTGACACCCTCCGCCAGGGTTTGACGATAGAATACACCGATAAACTCATCTTT. Residues: CACDTLRQGLTIEYTDKLIF. This chain uses TRDV2 with TRDJ1; D not resolved. The CDR3 has 20 residues. The germline V and J ends were trimmed by 0 bases and 0 bases, with 25 bases remaining between them. Germline lookup yields CDR1 GEAIGNYY and CDR2 EKD.

In its sample, this clone was seen a few times. A much bigger clone sits one base away, suggesting this may be a read error. The chain employs TRDV2 and TRDJ1; possible D gene TRDD3, 6 bases. The V and J ends lost 0 bases and 3 bases respectively, with 25 bases between them. From germline, CDR1 is GEAIGNYY and CDR2 EKD. This CDR3 is 19 amino acids long. The CDR3 DNA sequence: TGTGCCTGTGACACCGTTCAGCGTCTGGGGTTGCAGAGCGCCGATAAACTCATCTTT. Protein: CACDTVQRLGLQSADKLIF.

Comments on this clone: A read error is likely here: a far larger clone is one base away. Other DNA variants within this sample encode the same CDR3. The CDR3 region has the DNA TGTGCCTGTGACCCACTGGGGGATAAAGGCACTGATAAACTCATCTTT. Translation: CACDPLGDKGTDKLIF. The chain joins TRDV2 to TRDJ1; 11 nucleotides match TRDD3. This CDR3 has 16 residues. The V segment lost 3 bases and the J segment 5 bases; nucleotides outside the gene matches: 10. Germline CDR1 is GEAIGNYY and CDR2 is EKD.

The sample holds a few counts of this clone. This could be a read error, since a much larger clone is one nucleotide away. The chain couples TRDV2 to TRDJ1; 8 bases map to TRDD3. The germline gives CDR1 GEAIGNYY, CDR2 EKD. V lost 0 bases and J lost 2; bases outside the gene matches: 7. CDR3 size: 16 residues. The CDR3 here is CACDTVVLGGTDKLIF. The CDR3 DNA reads TGTGCCTGTGACACCGTAGTACTGGGGGGTACCGATAAACTCATCTTT.

A few counts support this clone. The chain recombines TRDV1 with TRDJ1; no clear D gene. This CDR3 is built from 16 residues. Germline V gives CDR1 TSWWSYY, CDR2 QGS. V lost 4 bases and J lost 0, with 15 bases in between. CDR3 nucleotide sequence: TGTGCTCTTGGGGTCGAGGTTACTGCGTACACCGATAAACTCATCTTT. As protein: CALGVEVTAYTDKLIF.

This clone has more than one count but fewer than ten. A read error may explain this, as a much larger clone is one base away. The chain is built from TRDV1 and TRDJ2; D ambiguous. Trimming left V 1 base short and J 4 bases short, with 34 bases between. CDR3 size: 23 residues. Germline V CDR1 and CDR2: TSWWSYY, QGS. The CDR3 DNA follows: TGTGCTCTTGGGGAACCTATGTACGACGGACGTCGTGAGGGTTCGCCGGAGACAGCACAACTCTTCTTT. It codes for CALGEPMYDGRREGSPETAQLFF.

This clone was picked up a small number of times. With a much larger clone just one base away, this may be a read error. The rearrangement uses TRDV2 and TRDJ1, with 11 nucleotides matching TRDD3. Losses at the gene ends were 3 bases for V and 7 bases for J; bases not matched to a gene: 15. The germline gives CDR1 GEAIGNYY, CDR2 EKD. The CDR3 runs to 17 residues. For the CDR3, the DNA is TGTGCCTGTGACCCCGTACTGGGGGATATGTTTCGCGGTAAACTCATCTTT. Its protein product is CACDPVLGDMFRGKLIF.

There are a few counts of this clone. A much more abundant neighbour one base away suggests this may be a read error. Other DNA sequences of this sample code for an identical CDR3. This chain joins TRDV2 and TRDJ1; 7 nucleotides align to TRDD3. Looked up from germline, CDR1 is GEAIGNYY and CDR2 is EKD. CDR3 length: 15 amino acids. For the CDR3, the DNA is TGCGCCTGTGACACAGCCCCTGGGGGTTTCGATAAACTCATCTTT. This sequence encodes CACDTAPGGFDKLIF.

The sample holds a few counts of this clone. The translation of this DNA and the TCRdb protein of a much larger clone differ at residue 16, probably owing to a read error; the protein shown here is translated from the DNA. This chain joins TRDV2 and TRDJ3; 10 bases line up with TRDD3. Germline loops: CDR1 GEAIGNYY, CDR2 EKD. CDR3 length equals 21 residues. CDR3 sequence: CACDSAGTGGSSSWDARQMFF. The CDR3 DNA sequence: TGTGCCTGTGACTCTGCGGGGACTGGGGGATCAAGCTCCTGGGACGCCCGACAGATGTTTTTC.

A few counts support this clone. A read error may explain this, as a much larger clone is one base away. The CDR3 nucleotides read TGTGCCCGTGACGCGTGGGGGATGGCCGATAAACTCATCTTT. The encoded protein is CARDAWGMADKLIF. This chain uses TRDV2 with TRDJ1, with 8 positions matching TRDD3. The CDR3 is made up of 14 amino acids. Germline V gene lookup returns CDR1 GEAIGNYY and CDR2 EKD.

In this sample, this clone turned up a few times. One base away lies a much larger clone, so this may be a sequencing read error. At the DNA level, this CDR3 is encoded by other sequences in the same sample as well. The chain combines TRDV2 with TRDJ1; 8 nucleotides align to TRDD3. The CDR3 is 21 residues long. Germline CDR1 is GEAIGNYY and CDR2 is EKD. The V segment lost 4 bases and the J segment 1 base; nucleotides outside the gene matches: 25. The CDR3 bases are TGTGCCTGTGATACCCTCCTTGGTCCTACTGGGGGCTCCTATACCACCGATAAACTCATCTTT. This gives the protein CACDTLLGPTGGSYTTDKLIF.

This clone is large by share. The chain employs TRDV2 and TRDJ1; 10 nucleotides agree with TRDD3. J was trimmed by 0 bases and V by 3 bases; bases with no gene match: 9. This CDR3 spans 17 amino acids. Germline V gene data show CDR1 as GEAIGNYY and CDR2 as EKD. CDR3 bases: TGTGCCTGTGACGTACTGGGGGATTCGGACTACACCGATAAACTCATCTTT. This gives the protein CACDVLGDSDYTDKLIF.

This clone turned up a few times. The sample has other DNA sequences that encode this CDR3 too. The rearrangement joins TRDV2 to TRDJ1; 9 bases line up with TRDD3. The J segment lost 0 bases and the V segment lost 3 bases, leaving 16 bases of the junction unmatched. The CDR3 is 19 amino acids. The germline V gene has CDR1 GEAIGNYY and CDR2 EKD. The CDR3 region has the DNA TGTGCCTGTGACGCTGTTGTGCTGGGGGATCTCCTACACACCGATAAACTCATCTTT. This gives the protein CACDAVVLGDLLHTDKLIF.